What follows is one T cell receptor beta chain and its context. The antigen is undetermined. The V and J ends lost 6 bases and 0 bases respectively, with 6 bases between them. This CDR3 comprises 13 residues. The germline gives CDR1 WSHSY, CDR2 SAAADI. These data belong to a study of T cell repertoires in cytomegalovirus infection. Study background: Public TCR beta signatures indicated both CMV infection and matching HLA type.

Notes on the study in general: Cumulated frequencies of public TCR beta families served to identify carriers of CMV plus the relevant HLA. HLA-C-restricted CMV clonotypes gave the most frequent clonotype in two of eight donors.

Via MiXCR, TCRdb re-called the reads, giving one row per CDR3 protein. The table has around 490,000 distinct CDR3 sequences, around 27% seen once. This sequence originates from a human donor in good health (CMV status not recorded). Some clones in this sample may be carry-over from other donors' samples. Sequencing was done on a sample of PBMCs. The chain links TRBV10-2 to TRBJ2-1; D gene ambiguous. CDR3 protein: CASSSNSYNEQFF. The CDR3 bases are TGCGCCAGCAGCAGCAACTCCTACAATGAGCAGTTCTTC.